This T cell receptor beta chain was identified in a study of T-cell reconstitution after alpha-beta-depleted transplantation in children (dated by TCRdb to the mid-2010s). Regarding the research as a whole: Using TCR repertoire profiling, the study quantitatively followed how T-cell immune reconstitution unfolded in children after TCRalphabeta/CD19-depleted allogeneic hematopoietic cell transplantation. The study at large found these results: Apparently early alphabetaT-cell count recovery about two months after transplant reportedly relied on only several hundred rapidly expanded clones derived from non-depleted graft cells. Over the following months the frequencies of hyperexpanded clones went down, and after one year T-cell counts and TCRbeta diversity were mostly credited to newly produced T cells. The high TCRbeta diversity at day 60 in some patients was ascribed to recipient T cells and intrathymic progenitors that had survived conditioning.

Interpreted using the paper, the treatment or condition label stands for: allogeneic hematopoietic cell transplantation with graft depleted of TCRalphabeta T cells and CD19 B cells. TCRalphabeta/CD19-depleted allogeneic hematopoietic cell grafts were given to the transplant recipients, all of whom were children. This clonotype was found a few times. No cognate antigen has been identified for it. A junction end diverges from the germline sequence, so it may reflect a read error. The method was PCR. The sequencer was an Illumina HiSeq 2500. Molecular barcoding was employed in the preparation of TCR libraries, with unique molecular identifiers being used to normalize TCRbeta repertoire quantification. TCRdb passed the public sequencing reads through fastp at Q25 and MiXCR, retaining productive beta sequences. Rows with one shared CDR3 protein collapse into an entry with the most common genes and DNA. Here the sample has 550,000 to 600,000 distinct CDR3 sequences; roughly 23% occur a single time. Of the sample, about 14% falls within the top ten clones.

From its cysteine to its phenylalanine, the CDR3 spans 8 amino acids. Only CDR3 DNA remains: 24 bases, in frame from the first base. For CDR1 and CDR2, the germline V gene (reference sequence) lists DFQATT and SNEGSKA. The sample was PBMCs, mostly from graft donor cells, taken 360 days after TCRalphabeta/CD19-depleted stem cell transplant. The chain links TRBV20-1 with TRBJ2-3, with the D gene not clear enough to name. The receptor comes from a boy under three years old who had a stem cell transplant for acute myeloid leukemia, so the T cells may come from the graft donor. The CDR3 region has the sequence CSASSVRF. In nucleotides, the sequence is TGCAGTGCTAGCTCCGTGCGTTTT.